This TCR beta chain derives from a study of CD4+ T cells in melanoma. Study findings and constraints: CD8+ T cell, macrophage and B cell function reportedly correlated with neoantigen-specific CD4+ T cells.

The table came from immunoSEQ multiplex PCR; TCRdb's copy has only in-frame clones and leaves some out. The sample has 90,000 to 130,000 clones; about 90% are singletons. The germline V gene has CDR1 SGHRS and CDR2 YFSETQ. This CDR3 region has 15 residues. To note about this clone: Its antigen is currently unknown.

The TCR originated in a human donor with melanoma. Sequences were obtained from peripheral blood. The chain couples TRBV5-1 to TRBJ2-5, with 10 positions matching TRBD2. The J call could be wrong; TRBJ2-7 is a better fit for the DNA end. CDR3 DNA: TGCGCCAGCAGCCGGGAGACTAGCGGGTCCTACGAGCAGTACTTC. This encodes CASSRETSGSYEQYF.